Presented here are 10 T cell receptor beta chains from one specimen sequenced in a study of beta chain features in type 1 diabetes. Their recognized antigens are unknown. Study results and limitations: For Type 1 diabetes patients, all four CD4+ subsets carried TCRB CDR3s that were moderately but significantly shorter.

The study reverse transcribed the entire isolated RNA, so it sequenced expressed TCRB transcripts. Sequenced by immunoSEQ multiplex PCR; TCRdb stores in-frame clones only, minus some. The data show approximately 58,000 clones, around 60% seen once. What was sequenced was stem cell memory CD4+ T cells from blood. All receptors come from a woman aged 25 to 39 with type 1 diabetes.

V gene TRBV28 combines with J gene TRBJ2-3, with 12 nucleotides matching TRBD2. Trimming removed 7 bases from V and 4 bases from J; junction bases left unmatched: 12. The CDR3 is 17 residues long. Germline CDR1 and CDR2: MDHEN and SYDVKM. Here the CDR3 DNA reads TGTGCCAGCACCCCACCCCCACTAGCGGGAGGCCCAGATACGCAGTATTTT. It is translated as CASTPPPLAGGPDTQYF.

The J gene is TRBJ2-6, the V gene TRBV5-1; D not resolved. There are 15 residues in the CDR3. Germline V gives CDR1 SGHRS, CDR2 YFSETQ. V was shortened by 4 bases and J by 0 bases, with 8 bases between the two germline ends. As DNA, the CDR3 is TGCGCCAGCAGCGCAGGCAACTCTGGGGCCAACGTCCTGACTTTC. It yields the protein CASSAGNSGANVLTF.

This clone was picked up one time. The CDR3 nucleotides are TGTGCCAGCAGCCGGGACAGGGACTATGGCTACACCTTC. Amino acids: CASSRDRDYGYTF. The J gene is TRBJ1-2, the V gene TRBV7-3; 9 bases map to TRBD1. The CDR3 contains 13 residues. The trim removed 5 bases at V and 3 bases at J, leaving 1 base unmatched. Looked up from germline, CDR1 is SGHTA and CDR2 is FQGTGA.

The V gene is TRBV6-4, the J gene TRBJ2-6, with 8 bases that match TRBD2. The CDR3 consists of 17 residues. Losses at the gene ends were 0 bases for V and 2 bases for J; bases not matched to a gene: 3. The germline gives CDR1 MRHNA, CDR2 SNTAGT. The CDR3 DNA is TGTGCCAGCAGTGACTCTGCCGGGAGGGCTGGGGCCAACGTCCTGACTTTC. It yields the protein CASSDSAGRAGANVLTF.

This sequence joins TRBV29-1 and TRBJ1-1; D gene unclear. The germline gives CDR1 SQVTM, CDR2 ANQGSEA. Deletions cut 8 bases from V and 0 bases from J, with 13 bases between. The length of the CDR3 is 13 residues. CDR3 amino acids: CSSTTGMNTEAFF. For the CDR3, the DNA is TGCAGCAGCACGACGGGAATGAACACTGAAGCTTTCTTT.

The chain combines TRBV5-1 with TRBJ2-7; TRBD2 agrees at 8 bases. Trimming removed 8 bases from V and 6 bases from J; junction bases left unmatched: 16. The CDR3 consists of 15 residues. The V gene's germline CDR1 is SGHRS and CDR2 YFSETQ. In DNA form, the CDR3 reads TGCGCCAGTTCGTCGGCGGGGGGCGTCGAGGCCGAGCAGTACTTC. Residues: CASSSAGGVEAEQYF. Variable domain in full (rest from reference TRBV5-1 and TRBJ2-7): KAGVTQTPRYLIKTRGQQVTLSCSPISGHRSVSWYQQTPGQGLQFLFEYFSETQRNKGNFPGRFSGRQFSNSRSEMNVSTLELGDSALYLCASSSAGGVEAEQYFGPGTRLTVT.

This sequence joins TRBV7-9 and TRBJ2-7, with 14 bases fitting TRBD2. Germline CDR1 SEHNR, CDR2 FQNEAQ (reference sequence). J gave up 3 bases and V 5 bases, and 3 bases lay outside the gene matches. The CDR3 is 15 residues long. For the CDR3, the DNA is TGTGCCAGCAGCCCGGGACTAGCGGGAGACTACGAGCAGTACTTC. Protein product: CASSPGLAGDYEQYF.

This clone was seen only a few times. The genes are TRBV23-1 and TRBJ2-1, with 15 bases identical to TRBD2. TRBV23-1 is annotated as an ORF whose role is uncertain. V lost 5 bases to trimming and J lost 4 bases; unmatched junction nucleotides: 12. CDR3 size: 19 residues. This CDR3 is CASSSTGTGTSGRYNEQFF. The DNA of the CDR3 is TGCGCCAGCAGTAGCACCGGGACAGGGACTAGCGGGAGGTACAATGAGCAGTTCTTC.

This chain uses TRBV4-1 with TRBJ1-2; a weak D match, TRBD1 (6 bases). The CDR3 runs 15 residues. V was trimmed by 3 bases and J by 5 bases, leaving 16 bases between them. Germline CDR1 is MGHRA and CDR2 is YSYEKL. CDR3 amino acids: CASSQSRGGGYGYTF. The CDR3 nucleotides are TGCGCCAGCAGCCAGAGTAGGGGGGGCGGGTATGGCTACACCTTC.

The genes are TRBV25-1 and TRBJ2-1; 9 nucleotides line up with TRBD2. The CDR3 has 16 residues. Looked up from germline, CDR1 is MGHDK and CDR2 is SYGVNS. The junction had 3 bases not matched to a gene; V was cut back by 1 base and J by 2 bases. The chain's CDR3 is CASSELLAGAYNEQFF. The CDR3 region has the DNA TGTGCCAGCAGTGAATTATTAGCGGGGGCCTACAATGAGCAGTTCTTC.